The 19 T cell receptor beta chains presented below share a single source sample, sequenced in a study of graft-versus-host responses after intestinal transplantation. These receptors' targets are unknown. Sequencing was performed with immunoSEQ multiplex PCR; in TCRdb, only in-frame clones are kept and a portion is missing. The repertoire has 80,000 to 100,000 clones, roughly 80% of them found once; the top ten carry roughly 17%. Here the sequenced sample was unstimulated CD8+ T cells sorted from spleen or lymph node cells, taken before intestinal transplant. The receptors shown here come from a human donor who received an intestinal transplant.

The rearrangement joins TRBV7-9 to TRBJ1-2, with D possibly being TRBD1 (5 bases). Germline V CDR1 and CDR2: SEHNR, FQNEAQ (reference sequence). V lost 3 bases and J lost 2, with 7 bases in between. CDR3 length: 13 residues. Written as DNA, the CDR3 is TGTGCCAGCAGCTTCGACAGCAACTATGGCTACACCTTC. Its protein is CASSFDSNYGYTF.

The V and J genes are TRBV5-1 and TRBJ2-7; D remains unclear. Looked up from germline, CDR1 is SGHRS and CDR2 is YFSETQ. V dropped 2 bases and J dropped 2 bases, with 11 bases sitting between them. The CDR3 loop spans 14 amino acids. The CDR3 region has the DNA TGCGCCAGCAGCTTCCGGCAGCAGGCCTACGAGCAGTACTTC. Protein: CASSFRQQAYEQYF.

V is TRBV28 and J is TRBJ2-7; 10 positions match TRBD2. From germline, CDR1 is MDHEN and CDR2 SYDVKM. The CDR3 contains 15 residues. V lost 6 bases and J lost 1; bases outside the gene matches: 6. CDR3 loop: CASSPLAGVSYEQYF. The CDR3 coding sequence is TGTGCCAGCAGCCCCCTAGCGGGAGTTTCCTACGAGCAGTACTTC.

The chain joins TRBV7-2 to TRBJ2-2, with no clear D. Germline CDR1 SGHTA, CDR2 FQGNSA. V was pared by 1 base and J by 6 bases, with 3 bases between. This CDR3 has 12 residues. The chain's CDR3 is CASSLVPGELFF. The CDR3 DNA follows: TGTGCCAGCAGCTTAGTACCCGGGGAGCTGTTTTTT.

Worth noting for this clone: One end of the junction varies from germline; a read error may be responsible. The chain carries TRBV15 and TRBJ1-5; possible D gene TRBD1, 6 bases. The CDR3 totals 15 residues. Germline-derived CDR1 and CDR2 are LNHNV and YYDKDF (reference sequence). The CDR3 DNA reads as TGTGCCGCCAGCAGAGATAGGGGGGAAAATCAGCCCCAGCATTTT. It is translated as CAASRDRGENQPQHF.

This clone was observed a single time. V usage is TRBV5-1 and J usage is TRBJ2-7, with TRBD2 identical over 11 bases. The junction had 6 bases not matched to a gene; V was cut back by 3 bases and J by 4 bases. Germline lookup yields CDR1 SGHRS and CDR2 YFSETQ. CDR3 length equals 15 residues. CDR3 in amino acids: CASSYTSGSSYEQYF. In DNA form, the CDR3 reads TGCGCCAGCAGCTACACTAGCGGGAGTTCATACGAGCAGTACTTC.

The V call is TRBV4-1, the J call TRBJ2-7; D gene unclear. CDR1 and CDR2 from the germline V gene are MGHRA and YSYEKL. This CDR3 has 13 residues. Deletions cut 2 bases from V and 12 bases from J, with 17 bases between. The CDR3 sequence is CASSQLPTRSAYF. CDR3 bases: TGCGCCAGCAGCCAATTACCCACGAGGTCGGCGTACTTC.

The chain couples TRBV4-1 to TRBJ2-7; D is uncertain. CDR1 and CDR2 from the germline V gene are MGHRA and YSYEKL. This CDR3 spans 14 amino acids. The V end lost 1 base, the J end lost 0 bases, and 7 bases lay between the germline ends. The CDR3 coding sequence is TGCGCCAGCAGCCAAGCGAGGAGCTCCTACGAGCAGTACTTC. Translated, it gives CASSQARSSYEQYF.

A note on this clone: A read error may account for a junction end that differs from germline. The chain combines TRBV7-8 with TRBJ2-7; the D is unclear. This CDR3 spans 13 amino acids. CDR1 and CDR2 from the germline V gene are SGHVS and FQNEAQ. CDR3 sequence reads: CASSLGGEPSPRF. DNA for the CDR3: TGTGCCAGCAGCTTAGGAGGAGAGCCTAGTCCCCGCTTC.

This clone was observed a few times. This chain links TRBV6-5 with TRBJ2-7; D may be TRBD2 (5 bases). The germline CDR1 and CDR2 sequences are MNHEY and SVGAGI. The CDR3 loop spans 14 amino acids. V was clipped by 7 bases and J by 3 bases, with 16 bases between them. Here the CDR3 reads CASNPPGESYEQYF. The DNA for the CDR3 is TGTGCCAGCAACCCCCCCGGGGAAAGCTACGAGCAGTACTTC.

This clone was recorded once. Here the CDR3 reads CASIVNPGTYYGYTF. The CDR3 DNA follows: TGTGCCAGCATCGTAAACCCGGGAACGTACTATGGCTACACCTTC. The chain has TRBV7-3 and TRBJ1-2, with D unclear. This CDR3 comprises 15 residues. Deletions cut 7 bases from V and 3 bases from J, with 18 bases between. CDR1 SGHTA and CDR2 FQGTGA come from the germline V gene.

The chain couples TRBV7-2 to TRBJ2-7; 9 bases agree with TRBD2. The trim removed 5 bases at V and 4 bases at J, leaving 9 bases unmatched. Germline V gene sequence: CDR1 SGHTA, CDR2 FQGNSA. This CDR3 is built from 15 residues. The chain's CDR3 is CASSGPSGVLYEQYF. The CDR3 region has the DNA TGTGCCAGCAGCGGGCCTAGCGGGGTACTTTACGAGCAGTACTTC.

The V and J genes are TRBV4-1 and TRBJ1-5; possible D gene TRBD1, 6 bases. V gave up 0 bases and J gave up 4 bases, with 16 bases separating them. The CDR3 has 17 residues. Germline V gene lookup returns CDR1 MGHRA and CDR2 YSYEKL. DNA for the CDR3: TGCGCCAGCAGCCAAGACGTGATAGGACAGACAAATCAGCCCCAGCATTTT. This translates into CASSQDVIGQTNQPQHF.

The genes are TRBV11-2 and TRBJ1-2; D uncertain. The germline V gene encodes CDR1 SGHAT and CDR2 FQNNGV. The CDR3 sequence is 16 residues long. The ends were cut back, 0 bases at V and 6 bases at J, with 17 bases in the middle. The CDR3 loop reads CASSLDNLGPWHGYTF. DNA for the CDR3: TGTGCCAGCAGCTTAGATAATTTGGGCCCATGGCATGGCTACACCTTC.

V is TRBV30 and J is TRBJ1-4, with D maybe TRBD1 (6 bases). V was shortened by 1 base and J by 5 bases, with 14 bases between the two germline ends. Per germline, CDR1 GTSNPN and CDR2 SVGIG (reference sequence). The CDR3 is 15 residues long. The CDR3 DNA reads TGTGCCTGGAGTGAGTACATGGGGGCGAATGAAAAACTGTTTTTT. Translated, it gives CAWSEYMGANEKLFF.

The CDR3 DNA reads TGTGCCAGCAGCGTCTCCGGGACTAGTTTGTACACAGATACGCAGTATTTT. Its protein is CASSVSGTSLYTDTQYF. The chain employs TRBV9 and TRBJ2-3, with TRBD2 matching 8 bases. The CDR3 loop spans 17 amino acids. Per germline, CDR1 SGDLS and CDR2 YYNGEE. J gave up 2 bases and V 2 bases, and 10 bases lay outside the gene matches.

This sequence joins TRBV7-9 and TRBJ2-5; 7 nucleotides line up with TRBD1. CDR1 is SEHNR, CDR2 FQNEAQ, per germline (reference sequence). The CDR3 extends over 14 amino acids. V gave up 3 bases and J gave up 4 bases; unmatched junction bases: 5. The CDR3: CASSFGQERETQYF. CDR3 sequence (DNA): TGTGCCAGCAGCTTTGGACAGGAGAGAGAGACCCAGTACTTC.

The V gene is TRBV6-5, the J gene TRBJ1-6; D gene uncertain. The CDR3 loop spans 13 amino acids. Germline V lookup: CDR1 MNHEY, CDR2 SVGAGI. V gave up 5 bases and J gave up 10 bases, with 12 bases separating them. The CDR3 protein is CASSKKGASPLHF. The CDR3 bases are TGTGCCAGCAGTAAGAAGGGTGCATCACCCCTCCACTTT.

Here the CDR3 reads CASSTTANTEAFF. The DNA for the CDR3 is TGTGCCAGCAGTACCACAGCGAACACTGAAGCTTTCTTT. The chain joins TRBV6-5 to TRBJ1-1; D remains ambiguous. The CDR3 is made up of 13 amino acids. The germline CDR1 and CDR2 sequences are MNHEY and SVGAGI. The germline V and J ends were trimmed by 5 bases and 1 base, with 8 bases remaining between them.